The clone carrying this T cell receptor beta chain occurred many times. The data derive from a study of Graves' ophthalmopathy and Graves' hyperthyroidism. The TCR beta CDR3 regions underwent amplification from RNA transcripts. HTBI primers primed a first-round RT-PCR, and a second-round multiplex PCR followed. TCRdb ran MiXCR on the multiplex PCR reads and lists one entry per CDR3 protein. This sample has approximately 380,000 distinct CDR3 sequences; roughly 20% occur once, and the top ten carry more than 2.5%. From germline, CDR1 is SGHRS and CDR2 YFSETQ. Trimming left V 5 bases short and J 3 bases short, with 6 bases between. CDR3 length: 13 amino acids.

The clonotype was recovered from a woman under 30 with stable Graves' hyperthyroidism. The sequenced sample consisted of peripheral blood. The chain combines TRBV5-1 with TRBJ1-6; D remains unclear. The chain's CDR3 is CASRRHYNSPLHF. The CDR3 nucleotides read TGCGCCAGCAGGAGACACTATAATTCACCCCTCCACTTT.